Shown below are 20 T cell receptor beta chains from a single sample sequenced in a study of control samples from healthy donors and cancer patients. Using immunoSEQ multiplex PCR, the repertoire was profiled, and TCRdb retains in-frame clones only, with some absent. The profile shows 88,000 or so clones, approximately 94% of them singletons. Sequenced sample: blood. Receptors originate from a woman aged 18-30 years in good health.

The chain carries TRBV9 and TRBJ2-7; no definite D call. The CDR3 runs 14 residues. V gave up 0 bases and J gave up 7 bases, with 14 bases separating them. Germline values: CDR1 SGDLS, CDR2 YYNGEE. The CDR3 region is CASSVGGLSREQYF. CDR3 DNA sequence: TGTGCCAGCAGCGTAGGGGGTTTGTCTCGGGAGCAGTACTTC.

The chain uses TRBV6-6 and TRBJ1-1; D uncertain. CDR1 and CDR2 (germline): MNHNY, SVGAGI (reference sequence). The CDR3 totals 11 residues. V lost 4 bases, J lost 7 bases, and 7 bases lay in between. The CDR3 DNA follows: TGTGCCAGCAGTTCCCGGGGTGAAGCTTTCTTT. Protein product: CASSSRGEAFF.

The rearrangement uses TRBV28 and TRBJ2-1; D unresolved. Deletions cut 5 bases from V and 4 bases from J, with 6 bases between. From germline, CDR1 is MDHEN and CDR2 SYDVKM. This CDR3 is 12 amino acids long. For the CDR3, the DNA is TGTGCCAGCAGTGAGACTTACAATGAGCAGTTCTTC. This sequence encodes CASSETYNEQFF.

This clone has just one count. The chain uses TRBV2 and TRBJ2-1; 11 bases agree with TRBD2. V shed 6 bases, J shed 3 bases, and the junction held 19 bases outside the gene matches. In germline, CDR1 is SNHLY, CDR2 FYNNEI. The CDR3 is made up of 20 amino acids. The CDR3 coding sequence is TGTGCCAGCAGAAAGAGGGGGGCGACTAGCGGGATTCCCCTCTACAATGAGCAGTTCTTC. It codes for CASRKRGATSGIPLYNEQFF. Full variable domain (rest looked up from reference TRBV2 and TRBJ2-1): EPEVTQTPSHQVTQMGQEVILRCVPISNHLYFYWYRQILGQKVEFLVSFYNNEISEKSEIFDDQFSVERPDGSNFTLKIRSTKLEDSAMYFCASRKRGATSGIPLYNEQFFGPGTRLTVL.

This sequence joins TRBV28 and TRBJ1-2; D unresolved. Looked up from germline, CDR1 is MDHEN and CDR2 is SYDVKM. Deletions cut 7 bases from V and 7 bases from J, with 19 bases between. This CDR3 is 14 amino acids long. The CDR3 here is CASTLVSQSGGYTF. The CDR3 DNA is TGTGCCAGCACCCTCGTGTCTCAGTCGGGTGGCTACACCTTC.

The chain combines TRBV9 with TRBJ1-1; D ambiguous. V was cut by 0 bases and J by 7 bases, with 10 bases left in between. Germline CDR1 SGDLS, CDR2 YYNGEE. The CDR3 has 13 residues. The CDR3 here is CASSVGDAGEAFF. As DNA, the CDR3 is TGTGCCAGCAGCGTAGGTGACGCCGGTGAAGCTTTCTTT.

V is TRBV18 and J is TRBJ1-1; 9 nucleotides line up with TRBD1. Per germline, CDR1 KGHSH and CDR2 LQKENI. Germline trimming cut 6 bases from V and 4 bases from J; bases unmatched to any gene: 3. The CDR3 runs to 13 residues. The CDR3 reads CASSLQGATEAFF. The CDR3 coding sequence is TGTGCCAGCTCCCTACAGGGGGCCACTGAAGCTTTCTTT.

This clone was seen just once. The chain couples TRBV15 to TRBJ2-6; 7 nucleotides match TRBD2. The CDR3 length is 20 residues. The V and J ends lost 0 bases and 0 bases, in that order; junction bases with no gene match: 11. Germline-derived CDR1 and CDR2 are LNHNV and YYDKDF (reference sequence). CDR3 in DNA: TGTGCCACCAGCAGAGATGGGGGGGGTAGCGGGCTCTCTGGGGCCAACGTCCTGACTTTC. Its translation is CATSRDGGGSGLSGANVLTF.

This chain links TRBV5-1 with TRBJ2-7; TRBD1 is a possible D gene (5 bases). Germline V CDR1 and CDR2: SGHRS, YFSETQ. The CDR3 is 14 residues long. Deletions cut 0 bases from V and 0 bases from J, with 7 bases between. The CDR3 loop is CASSLGGVSYEQYF. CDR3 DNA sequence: TGCGCCAGCAGCTTGGGGGGCGTCTCCTACGAGCAGTACTTC.

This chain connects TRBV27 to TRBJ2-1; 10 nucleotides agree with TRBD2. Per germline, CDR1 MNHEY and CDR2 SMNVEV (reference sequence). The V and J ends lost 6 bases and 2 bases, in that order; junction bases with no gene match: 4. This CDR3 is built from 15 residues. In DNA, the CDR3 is TGTGCCAGCAGAAGAGGACTAGCGGCCTACAATGAGCAGTTCTTC. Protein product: CASRRGLAAYNEQFF.

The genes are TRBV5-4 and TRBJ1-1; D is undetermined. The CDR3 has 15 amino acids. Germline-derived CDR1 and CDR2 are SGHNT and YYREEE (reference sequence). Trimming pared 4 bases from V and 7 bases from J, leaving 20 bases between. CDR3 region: CASSRPNWGTNEAFF. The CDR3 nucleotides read TGTGCCAGCAGCCGGCCCAACTGGGGAACTAATGAAGCTTTCTTT.

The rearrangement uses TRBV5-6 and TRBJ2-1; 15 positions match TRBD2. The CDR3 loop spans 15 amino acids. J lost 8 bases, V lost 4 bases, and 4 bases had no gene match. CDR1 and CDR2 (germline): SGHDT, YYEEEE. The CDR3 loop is CASSEGLAGGYEQFF. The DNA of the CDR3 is TGTGCCAGCAGCGAAGGACTAGCGGGGGGGTATGAGCAGTTCTTC.

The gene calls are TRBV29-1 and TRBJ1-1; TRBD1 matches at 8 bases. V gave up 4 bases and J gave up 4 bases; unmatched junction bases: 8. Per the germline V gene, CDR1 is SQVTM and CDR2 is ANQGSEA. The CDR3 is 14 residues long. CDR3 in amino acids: CSVAKTGVGTEAFF. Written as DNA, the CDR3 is TGCAGCGTTGCTAAGACAGGGGTAGGCACTGAAGCTTTCTTT.

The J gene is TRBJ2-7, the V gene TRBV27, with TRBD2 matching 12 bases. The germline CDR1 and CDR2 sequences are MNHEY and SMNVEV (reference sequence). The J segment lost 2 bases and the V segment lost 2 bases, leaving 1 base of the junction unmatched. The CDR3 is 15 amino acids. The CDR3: CASSLTSGGTYEQYF. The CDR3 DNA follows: TGTGCCAGCAGTTTAACTAGCGGGGGGACCTACGAGCAGTACTTC.

CDR3 DNA sequence: TGTGCCAGCAGCCCTTCTACCCAGGCCCGGTTAAACACCATATATTTT. Protein product: CASSPSTQARLNTIYF. The J gene is TRBJ1-3, the V gene TRBV9; D gene unclear. Per the germline V gene, CDR1 is SGDLS and CDR2 is YYNGEE. Trimming removed 4 bases from V and 6 bases from J, with 20 bases in between. CDR3 size: 16 residues. Combining the CDR3 with reference TRBV9 and TRBJ1-3 gives the whole variable domain DSGVTQTPKHLITATGQRVTLRCSPRSGDLSVYWYQQSLDQGLQFLIQYYNGEERAKGNILERFSAQQFPDLHSELNLSSLELGDSALYFCASSPSTQARLNTIYFGEGSWLTVV.

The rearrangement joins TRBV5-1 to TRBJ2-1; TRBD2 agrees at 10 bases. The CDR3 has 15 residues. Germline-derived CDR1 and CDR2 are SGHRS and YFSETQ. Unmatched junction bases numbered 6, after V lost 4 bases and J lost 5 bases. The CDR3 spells CASSLSGGANNEQFF. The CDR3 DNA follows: TGCGCCAGCAGCCTCAGCGGGGGGGCGAACAATGAGCAGTTCTTC.

For the CDR3, the DNA is TGTGCCAGCAGCGTAGGAGCGGGGAGTACCTACGAGCAGTACTTC. Translating it yields CASSVGAGSTYEQYF. The J gene is TRBJ2-7, the V gene TRBV9; 7 nucleotides line up with TRBD2. J lost 2 bases, V lost 0 bases, and 5 bases had no gene match. This CDR3 comprises 15 residues. Germline V CDR1 and CDR2: SGDLS, YYNGEE.

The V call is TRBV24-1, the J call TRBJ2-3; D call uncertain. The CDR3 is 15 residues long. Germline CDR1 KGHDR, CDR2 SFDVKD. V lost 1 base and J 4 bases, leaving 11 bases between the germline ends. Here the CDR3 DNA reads TGTGCCACCAGTGATTTTCCGGCAAGATCAGATACGCAGTATTTT. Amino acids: CATSDFPARSDTQYF.

This CDR3 is CASSPGTTSGNTIYF. In DNA, the CDR3 is TGTGCCAGCTCGCCGGGGACAACCTCTGGAAACACCATATATTTT. V is TRBV18 and J is TRBJ1-3; a weak D match, TRBD1 (6 bases). V was pared by 6 bases and J by 0 bases, with 12 bases between. Germline V gene lookup returns CDR1 KGHSH and CDR2 LQKENI. CDR3 size: 15 residues.

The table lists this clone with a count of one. CDR3 protein: CASSPLGWSYNEQFF. DNA for the CDR3: TGTGCCAGCAGTCCCCTGGGGTGGTCCTACAATGAGCAGTTCTTC. The V gene is TRBV2, the J gene TRBJ2-1; D is undetermined. The V and J ends lost 5 bases and 1 base respectively, with 12 bases between them. Germline values: CDR1 SNHLY, CDR2 FYNNEI. The CDR3 runs to 15 residues. Drawing the rest from reference TRBV2 and TRBJ2-1, the complete variable domain is EPEVTQTPSHQVTQMGQEVILRCVPISNHLYFYWYRQILGQKVEFLVSFYNNEISEKSEIFDDQFSVERPDGSNFTLKIRSTKLEDSAMYFCASSPLGWSYNEQFFGPGTRLTVL.